This T cell receptor beta chain was sequenced for a study of cytomegalovirus exposure and HLA in healthy donors. The CDR3 has 15 residues. Trimming took 2 bases from V and 5 from J, leaving 13 bases between them. CDR1 and CDR2 (germline): SGHAT, FQDESV (reference sequence). The assay was immunoSEQ multiplex PCR, and TCRdb's table has in-frame clones only and misses some. The table has 130,000 to 150,000 clones, 70% to 90% seen once. This receptor was identified in a young woman in good health and CMV-seropositive. Sequencing was carried out using PBMCs. The J gene is TRBJ1-5, the V gene TRBV11-1, with D possibly being TRBD1 (6 bases). CDR3 loop: CASSLSLAGDQPQHF. The CDR3 DNA follows: TGTGCCAGCAGCTTATCTTTGGCAGGGGATCAGCCCCAGCATTTT.